This T cell receptor beta chain was retrieved from a study of molecular identifiers for immune sequencing clone quantification (dated by TCRdb to the late 2010s). About the investigation overall: In a replicate experiment, RNA from roughly 20,000 or 100,000 naive CD8 T cells was split into five aliquots, four of which were sequenced. CD8 T cells were used in a methods study to benchmark molecular-identifier clustering-based TCR repertoire sequencing (MIDCIRS) and TCR RNA copy counting.

As encoded in the germline V gene, CDR1 is SGHDN while CDR2 is FVKESK. The CDR3 contains 18 residues, cysteine and phenylalanine counted. The retained sequence is limited to the CDR3, 54 bases, with the frame set at the first base. Libraries of naive CD8 T cells were built from anywhere between about 20,000 and 1,000,000 sorted cells, with 10%, 30% or 50% of the purified RNA used. Naive CD8 T cells were FACS-sorted as CD8+CD4-CCR7+CD45RA+ on a BD FACSAria II into RLT Plus buffer. More than 8 TCR copies' worth of Jurkat RNA were spiked into roughly 20,000-1,000,000 naive CD8 T cell samples to test detection sensitivity. Enrichment of CD8 T cells was done with RosetteSep CD8+ T Cell Enrichment Cocktail plus Ficoll-Paque, and ACK red cell lysis came afterward. The library came from PCR. TCRdb names Illumina HiSeq 4000 as the instrument used. Bulk TCR libraries were generated as previously described, with the TCR primers listed in Table S5 used. Total RNA was purified with the Qiagen AllPrep DNA/RNA kit. Reads from multiple sequencing runs of the same library were pooled before analysis. The authors' analysis ran thus. Reads were retained only if an exact TCR constant sequence was present, and the retained reads were trimmed to 150 nt and grouped according to their 12-nt molecular barcodes. Within each barcode group, reads were sub-clustered at a 15% Levenshtein threshold, and quality-weighted consensus sequences were built per RNA molecule. Non-functional sequences were removed, as were lower-count sequences one edit away from another. On the basis of fitting two negative binomial distributions, barcode sub-clusters with fewer than 20% of the maximum read count were discarded. Starting from the raw public reads, TCRdb applied fastp trimming at Q25, assembled clones with MiXCR and retained in-frame beta chains. Records with the same CDR3 protein are collapsed into one entry carrying the most frequent genes and DNA. The V and J calls, along with clone size, are taken from TCRdb and not from the paper's own processing. This sample has hundreds of thousands of distinct CDR3 sequences in its table, and about 20% of those were observed once. Jointly, the top ten make up 0.85% of the sample.

Results the study describes overall, beyond this receptor: Spiked-in Jurkat TCR RNA equivalent to a single cell was reported to be detectable even among 850,000 to 1,000,000 naive CD8 T cells. Modeling estimated 2.5 to 3.5 recovered TCR RNA copies per cell, compared with about 10 by digital PCR, which implies 30% to 35% capture efficiency. Spiked-in Jurkat TCR RNA (approximately 10 copies' worth), which is not part of the donor repertoire, was contained in the naive libraries. In CMV-specific effector cells, over 98% of molecules were held by clones above 20 RNA copies, whereas under 1% of molecules were held by such clones in naive cells. The sizes of highly expanded clones could end up underestimated when identical TCR molecules share a barcode. Without barcode sub-clustering, chimeric consensus sequences inflated TCR diversity; chimeras reached as high as 47%.

As to this clonotype: The antigen it recognizes is unknown. This may arise from a read error, as a much more abundant clone is one base away.

In this chain, TRBV14 is recombined with TRBJ2-7; TRBD1 lines up with 9 middle nucleotides. This TCR was recovered from a human donor in good health. Some libraries in this study had Jurkat cell RNA spiked in. Sequenced material: naive CD8+ T cells from blood, with Jurkat cell RNA spiked in. The cell subset or site label for this specimen denotes: FACS-sorted CD8+CD4-CCR7+CD45RA+ naive T cells. This receptor carries the CDR3 CASSQAHPGTGLVYGQYF. The nucleotide sequence is TGTGCCAGCAGCCAAGCTCATCCGGGGACAGGGCTCGTCTACGGGCAGTACTTC.